This T cell receptor beta chain was documented in a study of T cells in Graves' hyperthyroidism and ophthalmopathy. Study information: Peripheral blood samples were taken at initial diagnosis, prior to any treatment. The study's findings and limits: Researchers report that a 13 V-J model separated ophthalmopathy from stable hyperthyroidism. Most clonotypes that expanded in the thyroid above 0.001 also showed up in blood. Before onset, ophthalmopathy was predicted by the model a median roughly 6.8 months earlier.

TCR beta CDR3 region amplification was performed from RNA transcripts. First-round RT-PCR of the TCR CDR3 relied on the HTBI primer set. TCRdb fed the multiplex PCR reads into MiXCR, producing one record per CDR3 protein. The sample carries approximately 610,000 distinct CDR3 sequences, 14% to 15% recorded once. Germline V lookup: CDR1 GTSNPN, CDR2 SVGIG (reference sequence). This CDR3 contains 15 residues. The V and J ends lost 2 bases and 2 bases, in that order; junction bases with no gene match: 9. This clonotype came up many times. The antigen remains undetermined. The clonotype originates from a woman aged 40 to 49 with Graves' ophthalmopathy. The sample comprised blood. The chain couples TRBV30 to TRBJ2-7; TRBD1 aligns across 7 bases. The CDR3 sequence is CAWSSLRQGAYEQYF. CDR3 nucleotides: TGTGCCTGGAGTTCACTGAGACAGGGAGCCTACGAGCAGTACTTC. Combining the CDR3 with reference TRBV30 and TRBJ2-7 gives the whole variable domain SQTIHQWPATLVQPVGSPLSLECTVEGTSNPNLYWYRQAAGRGLQLLFYSVGIGQISSEVPQNLSASRPQDRQFILSSKKLLLSDSGFYLCAWSSLRQGAYEQYFGPGTRLTVT.